Shown below are 26 T cell receptor beta chains from a single sample sequenced in a study of tumor-infiltrating lymphocytes in localized non-small cell lung cancer. Here immunoSEQ multiplex PCR was the method, and the copy in TCRdb shows in-frame clones only, minus some. This sample has 15,000 to 17,000 clones, with 69% found just once. The material sequenced was lung tumor tissue. The receptors originated from a human donor with non-small cell lung cancer.

The rearrangement uses TRBV5-1 and TRBJ2-7; 11 bases agree with TRBD2. The CDR3 sequence is 17 residues long. Per the germline V gene, CDR1 is SGHRS and CDR2 is YFSETQ. With V trimmed by 0 bases and J by 5 bases, 10 bases remained unmatched. Here the CDR3 DNA reads TGCGCCAGCAGCTTGGCCGCTACTAGCGGGAGTTTCCACGAGCAGTACTTC. It yields the protein CASSLAATSGSFHEQYF.

This clone was counted once. J is TRBJ2-5 and V is TRBV18; D might be TRBD1 (5 bases). Germline loops: CDR1 KGHSH, CDR2 LQKENI. CDR3 length equals 13 residues. V shed 4 bases and J shed 2 bases, with 8 bases lying between them. CDR3 DNA sequence: TGTGCCAGCTCACGGGGCAGGCAAGAGACCCAGTACTTC. Translated: CASSRGRQETQYF.

The gene calls are TRBV6-5 and TRBJ2-1; D is unclear. CDR3 length: 15 residues. Looked up from germline, CDR1 is MNHEY and CDR2 is SVGAGI. Between the trimmed V and J ends, which lost 0 bases and 6 bases, there was a span of 12 bases. Written as DNA, the CDR3 is TGTGCCAGCAGTTACTCGAGATACAGAACCAATGAGCAGTTCTTC. Amino acid sequence: CASSYSRYRTNEQFF.

The chain carries TRBV7-2 and TRBJ2-3, with D hard to call. There are 14 residues in the CDR3. CDR1 and CDR2 from the germline V gene are SGHTA and FQGNSA. V lost 1 base and J 0 bases, leaving 5 bases between the germline ends. CDR3 DNA sequence: TGTGCCAGCAGCTTAGACTATAGCACAGATACGCAGTATTTT. It is translated as CASSLDYSTDTQYF.

The rearrangement uses TRBV29-1 and TRBJ1-3; perhaps TRBD1 as D (6 bases). V gave up 3 bases and J gave up 4 bases, with 13 bases separating them. CDR3 length: 14 amino acids. Germline-derived CDR1 and CDR2 are SQVTM and ANQGSEA. The CDR3 region has the DNA TGCAGCGTTGACGGGGGGCTTCTAGGAAACACCATATATTTT. It encodes CSVDGGLLGNTIYF.

In DNA, the CDR3 is TGTGCCATCTCCCAGGGGGGGATATGGCAAAAAGGAAACACCATATATTTT. As protein: CAISQGGIWQKGNTIYF. The rearrangement links TRBV10-3 to TRBJ1-3; 7 positions agree with TRBD1. The germline V gene has CDR1 ENHRY and CDR2 SYGVKD. The CDR3 totals 17 residues. With V trimmed by 8 bases and J by 4 bases, 17 bases remained unmatched.

The chain links TRBV29-1 to TRBJ2-7; TRBD1 matches 7 bases. The CDR3 sequence is 13 residues long. J gave up 3 bases and V 4 bases, and 6 bases lay outside the gene matches. Germline assignment: CDR1 SQVTM and CDR2 ANQGSEA. CDR3 coding DNA: TGCAGCGTTGGAACAGGGGTTAGCTACGAGCAGTACTTC. This translates into CSVGTGVSYEQYF.

This chain uses TRBV4-1 with TRBJ2-3; 10 positions agree with TRBD2. This CDR3 spans 15 amino acids. From germline, CDR1 is MGHRA and CDR2 YSYEKL. Unmatched junction bases numbered 6, after V lost 1 base and J lost 8 bases. The CDR3 sequence: CASSQGGLALGTQYF. CDR3 bases: TGCGCCAGCAGCCAAGGGGGACTAGCGTTGGGTACGCAGTATTTT.

This clone was seen a few times. The chain joins TRBV5-6 to TRBJ2-7; D call uncertain. The CDR3 has 13 amino acids. V was pared by 2 bases and J by 2 bases, with 8 bases between. Per germline, CDR1 SGHDT and CDR2 YYEEEE. The CDR3 region has the DNA TGTGCCAGCAGCTTTGTAGACACCTACGAGCAGTACTTC. It is translated as CASSFVDTYEQYF.

CDR3 sequence: CASSLGMGWDYEQYF. CDR3 DNA: TGTGCCAGCAGCTTAGGGATGGGATGGGACTACGAGCAGTACTTC. V usage is TRBV7-9 and J usage is TRBJ2-7; no firm D call. In germline, CDR1 is SEHNR, CDR2 FQNEAQ (reference sequence). Trimming pared 1 base from V and 3 bases from J, leaving 13 bases between. The CDR3 runs 15 residues.

V and J are TRBV11-2 and TRBJ2-5; 7 bases agree with TRBD2. The germline gives CDR1 SGHAT, CDR2 FQNNGV. The CDR3 runs to 16 residues. Unmatched junction bases numbered 12, after V lost 6 bases and J lost 2 bases. This CDR3 is CASRSSSGSSQETQYF. CDR3 in DNA: TGTGCCAGCAGATCCTCTAGCGGCAGTTCTCAAGAGACCCAGTACTTC.

The chain couples TRBV28 to TRBJ2-6; D not certain. The germline CDR1 and CDR2 sequences are MDHEN and SYDVKM. V lost 5 bases to trimming and J lost 0 bases, with 14 bases between them. This CDR3 is built from 17 residues. The CDR3, as DNA: TGTGCCAGCAGTCTATATGGCCTCCGCTCTGGGGCCAACGTCCTGACTTTC. Translating gives CASSLYGLRSGANVLTF.

This clone turned up a few times. This rearrangement joins TRBV2 to TRBJ2-1; D gene ambiguous. The germline V gene has CDR1 SNHLY and CDR2 FYNNEI. V dropped 5 bases and J dropped 0 bases, with 8 bases sitting between them. This CDR3 has 14 residues. DNA of the CDR3: TGTGCCAGCAGTCAAGGGTTCTCCTACAATGAGCAGTTCTTC. Translated: CASSQGFSYNEQFF.

This clone has only one observation. V is TRBV6-5 and J is TRBJ1-1; D perhaps matches TRBD1 (5 bases). V lost 7 bases and J 3 bases, leaving 12 bases between the germline ends. This CDR3 is built from 13 residues. Germline V CDR1 and CDR2: MNHEY, SVGAGI. The CDR3 protein is CASKTVSYTEAFF. CDR3 bases: TGTGCCAGCAAGACAGTCTCCTACACTGAAGCTTTCTTT.

This clone was seen a handful of times. CDR3: CASSEGTSGKAEQYF. The CDR3 bases are TGTGCCAGCAGTGAAGGGACTAGCGGGAAGGCCGAGCAGTACTTC. This chain uses TRBV6-1 with TRBJ2-7; 12 bases align to TRBD2. This CDR3 is 15 amino acids long. V lost 1 base to trimming and J lost 6 bases; unmatched junction nucleotides: 4. Germline CDR1 and CDR2: MNHNS and SASEGT.

The V gene is TRBV5-5, the J gene TRBJ1-1; 11 nucleotides agree with TRBD1. V lost 4 bases to trimming and J lost 1 base; unmatched junction nucleotides: 6. The CDR3 is 16 residues long. The V gene's germline CDR1 is SGHKS and CDR2 YYEKEE (reference sequence). CDR3 region: CASSPGTGGGNTEAFF. DNA of the CDR3: TGTGCCAGCAGCCCGGGGACAGGGGGGGGGAACACTGAAGCTTTCTTT.

This clone was seen only a few times. The rearrangement joins TRBV7-9 to TRBJ2-5; D perhaps matches TRBD1 (7 bases). Germline lookup yields CDR1 SEHNR and CDR2 FQNEAQ (reference sequence). V lost 5 bases and J lost 2, with 15 bases in between. The CDR3 spans 15 residues. The CDR3 protein is CASSPEGAGQETQYF. The CDR3 coding sequence is TGTGCCAGCAGCCCTGAGGGGGCGGGACAAGAGACCCAGTACTTC.

The rearrangement joins TRBV14 to TRBJ2-1; D might be TRBD1 (6 bases). Germline V gives CDR1 SGHDN, CDR2 FVKESK. This CDR3 region has 14 residues. Trimming stripped 0 bases from V and 3 bases from J, with 6 bases between. The CDR3 sequence: CASSQDRGYNEQFF. The DNA of the CDR3 is TGTGCCAGCAGCCAAGACAGGGGCTACAATGAGCAGTTCTTC. The variable domain in full, completed from reference TRBV14 and TRBJ2-1, reads EAGVTQFPSHSVIEKGQTVTLRCDPISGHDNLYWYRRVMGKEIKFLLHFVKESKQDESGMPNNRFLAERTGGTYSTLKVQPAELEDSGVYFCASSQDRGYNEQFFGPGTRLTVL.

V gene TRBV11-3 combines with J gene TRBJ2-3; TRBD2 matches 16 bases. The CDR3 sequence is 20 residues long. Germline CDR1 reads SGHNT; CDR2 reads YENEEA. With V trimmed by 5 bases and J by 5 bases, 16 bases remained unmatched. The CDR3 is CASSKPGLAGGPLTGDTQYF. The CDR3 DNA is TGTGCCAGCAGCAAACCGGGACTAGCGGGAGGGCCTCTAACAGGAGATACGCAGTATTTT. Drawing the rest from reference TRBV11-3 and TRBJ2-3, the complete variable domain is EAGVVQSPRYKIIEKKQPVAFWCNPISGHNTLYWYLQNLGQGPELLIRYENEEAVDDSQLPKDRFSAERLKGVDSTLKIQPAELGDSAVYLCASSKPGLAGGPLTGDTQYFGPGTRLTVL.

This clone has only a few counts. The V call is TRBV7-9, the J call TRBJ2-7; D is undetermined. With 4 bases removed from V and 4 bases from J, the gap between germline ends came to 5 bases. Germline CDR1 reads SEHNR; CDR2 reads FQNEAQ (reference sequence). The CDR3 is made up of 11 amino acids. The CDR3 sequence: CASSSAYEQYF. The CDR3 DNA is TGTGCCAGCAGCTCAGCGTACGAGCAGTACTTC.

This clone was observed a handful of times. The genes are TRBV18 and TRBJ1-2, with 8 bases fitting TRBD1. Trimming took 3 bases from V and 5 from J; bases not matched to a gene: 2. This CDR3 has 13 amino acids. Germline loops: CDR1 KGHSH, CDR2 LQKENI. The CDR3 spells CASSPTGEYGYTF. The CDR3 region has the DNA TGTGCCAGCTCACCGACAGGGGAGTATGGCTACACCTTC.

This clone was seen more than once but under ten times. The chain recombines TRBV19 with TRBJ1-2, with 10 bases identical to TRBD1. With V trimmed by 5 bases and J by 4 bases, 13 bases remained unmatched. The length of the CDR3 is 17 residues. Germline CDR1 LNHDA, CDR2 SQIVND (reference sequence). The CDR3, as DNA: TGTGCCAGTAGTGGCCGGGACAGGGGCCAAAGGCTCTATGGCTACACCTTC. This encodes CASSGRDRGQRLYGYTF.

The chain is built from TRBV5-6 and TRBJ2-7; D may be TRBD1 (5 bases). The V gene lost 3 bases and the J gene lost 0 bases, with 16 bases spanning the gap. This CDR3 region has 16 residues. From germline, CDR1 is SGHDT and CDR2 YYEEEE. The CDR3 coding sequence is TGTGCCAGCAGCTCCTTCGCGGCAGGGTACTCCTACGAGCAGTACTTC. This codes for CASSSFAAGYSYEQYF. Full variable domain (remainder filled in from reference TRBV5-6 and TRBJ2-7): DAGVTQSPTHLIKTRGQQVTLRCSPKSGHDTVSWYQQALGQGPQFIFQYYEEEERQRGNFPDRFSGHQFPNYSSELNVNALLLGDSALYLCASSSFAAGYSYEQYFGPGTRLTVT.

The chain links TRBV6-6 to TRBJ1-3; D call uncertain. The germline V and J ends were trimmed by 8 bases and 0 bases, with 8 bases remaining between them. The germline V gene encodes CDR1 MNHNY and CDR2 SVGAGI (reference sequence). The CDR3 is made up of 13 amino acids. The DNA for the CDR3 is TGTGCCAGCCCACTTAGCTCTGGAAACACCATATATTTT. It codes for CASPLSSGNTIYF.

Remarks on this clone: The junction does not match germline at one end; this may be a read error. The chain joins TRBV9 to TRBJ2-3, with 11 nucleotides matching TRBD1. CDR3 length: 17 amino acids. Germline lookup yields CDR1 SGDLS and CDR2 YYNGEE. This CDR3 is CASSVGGADRGRDTQYF. The CDR3 DNA sequence: TGTGCTAGCAGCGTAGGGGGTGCGGACAGGGGGCGAGATACGCAGTATTTT.

This clone showed up just a few times. The rearrangement uses TRBV5-8 and TRBJ1-2; D unresolved. This CDR3 comprises 14 residues. Germline values: CDR1 SGHTS, CDR2 YDEGEE. Trimming removed 0 bases at V and 9 bases at J, with 15 bases between. The CDR3 DNA reads TGTGCCAGCAGCTTGGGGTCTTTGCAGGCGAGCTACACCTTC. The encoded protein is CASSLGSLQASYTF.